Listed below are T cell receptor beta chains from one sample, sequenced in a study of blood T cell repertoires in COVID-19. Clones were read by immunoSEQ multiplex PCR, and TCRdb kept only the in-frame ones, dropping some. The sample holds under 500,000 clones, about 89% seen once. Sequencing input: peripheral blood. The origin of the receptors is a woman aged 25 to 39 with acute or convalescent COVID-19. The CDR3 runs from the conserved cysteine through the conserved F or W. The order of the fields is J gene, V gene, CDR3 protein.

TRBJ2-7,TRBV3-1/TRBV3-2,CASSLGQGSEQYF
TRBJ2-3,TRBV29-1,CSGETGTDTQYF
TRBJ1-2,TRBV25-1,CARGTGNYGYTF
TRBJ1-2,TRBV6-6,CASSEGGTYGYTF
TRBJ1-2,TRBV14,CASSQLSGYGYTF
TRBJ2-1,TRBV11-2,CASSSPIGRGSYNEQFF
TRBJ2-4,TRBV27,CASTVDRAQNIQYF
TRBJ2-3,TRBV4-2,CASSRQAVDSGGAAQYF
TRBJ1-1,TRBV2,CASAGQMTTEAFF
TRBJ2-1,TRBV12-3/TRBV12-4,CASMRGTREQFF
TRBJ2-1,TRBV24-1,CATSDLFTKTYNEQFF
TRBJ2-7,TRBV5-1,CASSSQQGSLYEQYF
TRBJ2-7,TRBV27,CASKRDRGSYEQYF
TRBJ1-6,TRBV7-8,CASSLDRGSPLHF
TRBJ2-2,TRBV7-9,CASSLQTGSFTGELFF
TRBJ1-1,TRBV15,CATSRDRGGTEAFF
TRBJ1-3,TRBV4-1,CASSQPPRERGNTIYF